Each of the 25 T cell receptor beta chains below was sequenced from the same sample in a study of blood T cell repertoires in COVID-19. Clones were sequenced by immunoSEQ multiplex PCR, and TCRdb holds only the in-frame ones, with some missing. The sample shows around 260,000 clones, 90% of them seen only once. Sequenced: PBMCs or T cells enriched from blood (not recorded which). Receptor source: a woman between 25 and 40 years old who had recovered from COVID-19.

The chain joins TRBV28 to TRBJ2-3; a possible D gene is TRBD1 (6 bases). Between the trimmed V and J ends, which lost 3 bases and 3 bases, there was a span of 13 bases. This CDR3 contains 15 residues. Germline-derived CDR1 and CDR2 are MDHEN and SYDVKM. Written as DNA, the CDR3 is TGTGCCAGCAGTTTTAAACGTCAGGGGACAGATACGCAGTATTTT. Amino acid sequence: CASSFKRQGTDTQYF.

The rearrangement joins TRBV6-2 or TRBV6-3 to TRBJ2-1; 9 positions agree with TRBD2. The CDR3 is 13 amino acids. The V and J ends lost 7 bases and 6 bases, in that order; junction bases with no gene match: 4. The germline V gene has CDR1 MNHEY and CDR2 SVGEGT. The CDR3 here is CASTPTSGNEQFF. Written as DNA, the CDR3 is TGTGCCAGCACCCCGACTAGCGGCAATGAGCAGTTCTTC.

The chain employs TRBV12-3 or TRBV12-4 and TRBJ2-7, with D maybe TRBD1 (5 bases). The CDR3 extends over 11 amino acids. The ends were cut back, 7 bases at V and 3 bases at J, with 7 bases in the middle. The CDR3 bases are TGTGCCAGCACTGACAGCTACGAGCAGTACTTC. This sequence encodes CASTDSYEQYF.

The J gene is TRBJ1-2, the V gene TRBV5-1; TRBD1 agrees at 8 bases. V shed 4 bases, J shed 7 bases, and the junction held 9 bases outside the gene matches. This CDR3 has 14 residues. CDR1 and CDR2 from the germline V gene are SGHRS and YFSETQ. CDR3 coding DNA: TGCGCCAGCAGCACCGAGGGACAGGTACGTGGCTACACCTTC. Protein: CASSTEGQVRGYTF.

This chain joins TRBV5-1 and TRBJ2-1, with 16 positions matching TRBD2. The germline V gene encodes CDR1 SGHRS and CDR2 YFSETQ. V trimming: 4 bases; J trimming: 6 bases; junction bases outside the gene matches: 7. This CDR3 contains 17 residues. For the CDR3, the DNA is TGCGCCAGCAGCGGCATGGGACTAGCGGGAGGGTTCAATGAGCAGTTCTTC. Its translation: CASSGMGLAGGFNEQFF. Together with reference TRBV5-1 and TRBJ2-1, the CDR3 gives the full variable domain: KAGVTQTPRYLIKTRGQQVTLSCSPISGHRSVSWYQQTPGQGLQFLFEYFSETQRNKGNFPGRFSGRQFSNSRSEMNVSTLELGDSALYLCASSGMGLAGGFNEQFFGPGTRLTVL.

The chain links TRBV29-1 to TRBJ2-1; 10 nucleotides match TRBD2. The CDR3 has 13 amino acids. J gave up 6 bases and V 4 bases, and 3 bases lay outside the gene matches. Germline values: CDR1 SQVTM, CDR2 ANQGSEA. CDR3 amino acids: CSVGTSGFNEQFF. The CDR3 nucleotides are TGCAGCGTTGGGACTAGCGGCTTCAATGAGCAGTTCTTC.

This rearrangement joins TRBV6-5 to TRBJ1-6; 7 nucleotides line up with TRBD1. V was clipped by 6 bases and J by 8 bases; unmatched bases: 7. Germline CDR1 is MNHEY and CDR2 is SVGAGI. This CDR3 has 14 amino acids. CDR3 protein: CASRHTGADSPLHF. The CDR3 bases are TGTGCCAGCAGACACACAGGGGCCGATTCACCCCTCCACTTT.

The V and J genes are TRBV27 and TRBJ2-7, with D tentatively TRBD2 (6 bases). Germline V lookup: CDR1 MNHEY, CDR2 SMNVEV (reference sequence). The CDR3 totals 15 residues. The V end was cut by 6 bases, the J end by 2 bases, with 17 bases between. The CDR3 region has the DNA TGTGCCAGCAGCCCCTGGGCGGGATGGGCCTACGAGCAGTACTTC. Translated: CASSPWAGWAYEQYF.

V usage is TRBV30 and J usage is TRBJ2-7, with 7 bases matching TRBD1. With 0 bases clipped from V and 3 bases from J, the junction kept 17 bases outside the gene matches. CDR3 size: 18 residues. CDR1 GTSNPN and CDR2 SVGIG come from the germline V gene (reference sequence). CDR3 amino acids: CAWSVRQVARTGLYEQYF. CDR3 DNA: TGTGCCTGGAGTGTAAGGCAGGTCGCTCGGACAGGCCTCTACGAGCAGTACTTC.

This clone appeared a single time. The rearrangement joins TRBV30 to TRBJ2-3; TRBD1 agrees at 9 bases. The V gene's germline CDR1 is GTSNPN and CDR2 SVGIG (reference sequence). After removal of 1 base from V and 6 bases from J, the junction contained 8 bases not matched to a gene. CDR3 size: 15 residues. The DNA of the CDR3 is TGTGCCTGGAGTGGCACAGGGGGCGTTTTGGATACGCAGTATTTT. Its translation: CAWSGTGGVLDTQYF.

This chain connects TRBV7-9 to TRBJ2-7; D ambiguous. The V and J ends lost 4 bases and 6 bases respectively, with 25 bases between them. The CDR3 has 17 amino acids. Germline V gene lookup returns CDR1 SEHNR and CDR2 FQNEAQ (reference sequence). For the CDR3, the DNA is TGTGCCAGCAGCTCCCCCCGACCGGGTTCCGGCTCTCTCGAGCAGTACTTC. Protein: CASSSPRPGSGSLEQYF.

The rearrangement uses TRBV18 and TRBJ1-5; 9 nucleotides line up with TRBD1. Trimming removed 3 bases from V and 8 bases from J; junction bases left unmatched: 5. This CDR3 region has 14 residues. Germline V gives CDR1 KGHSH, CDR2 LQKENI. The CDR3 here is CASSPTGGLEPQHF. In DNA, the CDR3 is TGTGCCAGCTCACCTACAGGGGGCCTCGAGCCCCAGCATTTT.

V gene TRBV24-1 combines with J gene TRBJ1-2; D possibly corresponds to TRBD1 (5 bases). Looked up from germline, CDR1 is KGHDR and CDR2 is SFDVKD. The CDR3 loop spans 13 amino acids. V lost 3 bases, J lost 7 bases, and 11 bases lay in between. The chain's CDR3 is CATSDRLTVGYTF. The CDR3 nucleotides read TGTGCCACCAGTGATCGTTTGACAGTTGGCTACACCTTC.

This clone appeared many times. The V call is TRBV4-3, the J call TRBJ1-1; 7 bases are a match to TRBD1. Germline CDR1 reads LGHNA; CDR2 reads YSLEER. Losses at the gene ends were 3 bases for V and 3 bases for J; bases not matched to a gene: 13. There are 17 residues in the CDR3. The CDR3 reads CASSQTGFGTRDTEAFF. CDR3 sequence (DNA): TGCGCCAGCAGCCAGACAGGGTTCGGGACCCGTGACACTGAAGCTTTCTTT.

V and J are TRBV7-8 and TRBJ1-5; D uncertain. Trimming pared 5 bases from V and 0 bases from J, leaving 11 bases between. The CDR3 has 15 amino acids. The germline CDR1 and CDR2 sequences are SGHVS and FQNEAQ. CDR3 loop: CASSLEAYSNQPQHF. The CDR3 nucleotides read TGTGCCAGCAGCCTTGAGGCATATAGCAATCAGCCCCAGCATTTT.

The chain combines TRBV7-2 with TRBJ1-1; D call uncertain. Per the germline V gene, CDR1 is SGHTA and CDR2 is FQGNSA. The V and J ends lost 4 bases and 3 bases respectively, with 15 bases between them. This CDR3 is 15 amino acids long. CDR3 nucleotide sequence: TGTGCCAGCAGCTGGTGGTTTGGAGGGCACACTGAAGCTTTCTTT. Amino acids: CASSWWFGGHTEAFF.

The chain links TRBV18 to TRBJ2-2; D gene uncertain. The germline V gene encodes CDR1 KGHSH and CDR2 LQKENI. The V and J ends lost 4 bases and 5 bases respectively, with 8 bases between them. The CDR3 is made up of 13 amino acids. This CDR3 is CASSLQRTGELFF. CDR3 sequence (DNA): TGTGCCAGCTCACTACAGAGAACCGGGGAGCTGTTTTTT.

The gene calls are TRBV18 and TRBJ1-1; tentatively, D is TRBD1 (5 bases). The CDR3 runs to 13 residues. Germline lookup yields CDR1 KGHSH and CDR2 LQKENI. The ends were cut back, 5 bases at V and 3 bases at J, with 10 bases in the middle. CDR3 nucleotides: TGTGCCAGCTCATCGTCGGGGGACACTGAAGCTTTCTTT. Its translation is CASSSSGDTEAFF.

The V and J genes are TRBV19 and TRBJ2-3; 8 positions agree with TRBD2. The CDR3 covers 14 residues. CDR1 is LNHDA and CDR2 is SQIVND in the germline V gene (reference sequence). The ends lost 3 bases at V and 6 bases at J; junction bases unmatched: 5. CDR3 in DNA: TGTGCCAGTAGTATGAATAGCGGGATTGATACGCAGTATTTT. It encodes CASSMNSGIDTQYF.

The chain employs TRBV6-5 and TRBJ2-4, with D possibly TRBD1 on 6 matching bases. CDR1 is MNHEY and CDR2 is SVGAGI in the germline V gene. The V end lost 10 bases, the J end lost 3 bases, and 10 bases lay between the germline ends. This CDR3 is 12 amino acids long. CDR3 in DNA: TGTGCCACCCGGACAGACAAAAACATTCAGTACTTC. This codes for CATRTDKNIQYF.

This clone was seen once. The chain has TRBV19 and TRBJ1-3; TRBD1 matches 7 bases. The CDR3 consists of 16 residues. The J segment lost 0 bases and the V segment lost 5 bases, leaving 7 bases of the junction unmatched. The germline V gene has CDR1 LNHDA and CDR2 SQIVND (reference sequence). CDR3 bases: TGTGCCAGTAGTCTATACCGGGACAGCTCTGGAAACACCATATATTTT. This codes for CASSLYRDSSGNTIYF.

The chain recombines TRBV23-1 with TRBJ2-3; 10 nucleotides agree with TRBD2. TRBV23-1 is noted as an ORF with a role that remains uncertain. After removal of 10 bases from V and 1 base from J, the junction contained 14 bases not matched to a gene. The length of the CDR3 is 17 residues. The CDR3 region has the DNA TGCGCCACCACTAGCGGGATATCGTTTGGGTGCACAGATACGCAGTATTTT. Its protein product is CATTSGISFGCTDTQYF.

This clone was seen a single time. This chain links TRBV6-2 or TRBV6-3 with TRBJ1-1; D is perhaps TRBD1 (5 bases). Germline lookup yields CDR1 MNHEY and CDR2 SVGEGT. Trimming shortened V by 4 bases and J by 4 bases, and 13 bases separated the two germline ends. There are 14 residues in the CDR3. The CDR3 DNA reads TGTGCCAGCAGTTTCCAGGGCTGGGTCACTGAAGCTTTCTTT. It codes for CASSFQGWVTEAFF.

The V call is TRBV6-6, the J call TRBJ2-1; 7 bases match TRBD2. The CDR3 consists of 15 residues. J was trimmed by 7 bases and V by 5 bases; bases with no gene match: 11. Germline-derived CDR1 and CDR2 are MNHNY and SVGAGI (reference sequence). In DNA, the CDR3 is TGTGCCAGCAGTCCGCCCGGGCTGGGGGGGAATGAGCAGTTCTTC. Its protein is CASSPPGLGGNEQFF.

This chain uses TRBV3-1 (or the pseudogene TRBV3-2) with TRBJ2-3; possibly TRBD1 for D (6 bases). Germline V CDR1 and CDR2: LGHDT, YNNKEL (reference sequence). CDR3 size: 15 residues. Trimming removed 1 base from V and 3 bases from J, with 11 bases in between. Here the CDR3 DNA reads TGTGCCAGCAGCCAAGGTCAGGGGAAGACAGATACGCAGTATTTT. Its protein is CASSQGQGKTDTQYF.